This passage covers 27 T cell receptor beta chains from one sample sequenced in a study of shared clonotypes between healthy human individuals. Only in-frame clones appear in the TCRdb table, and some are missing; sequencing was by immunoSEQ multiplex PCR. The sample includes approximately 2.5 million clones, under 95% of them seen just once. Input material: naive CD4+ T cells from PBMCs. The sample's subset: CD45RA+ positively selected. Source of these receptors: a man aged 18 to 35 in good health. Some clones in this sample may be carry-over from other donors' samples.

The DNA of the CDR3 is TGTGCCAGCAGCGTCGGCTTCGTGGGAAACACCATATATTTT. Translated, it gives CASSVGFVGNTIYF. The V and J genes are TRBV9 and TRBJ1-3, with D hard to call. Trimming removed 2 bases from V and 4 bases from J, with 10 bases in between. This CDR3 has 14 residues. Germline assignment: CDR1 SGDLS and CDR2 YYNGEE.

The J gene is TRBJ1-1, the V gene TRBV5-4; D is uncertain. The germline CDR1 and CDR2 sequences are SGHNT and YYREEE (reference sequence). V was cut by 1 base and J by 3 bases, with 13 bases left in between. This CDR3 region has 15 residues. CDR3 amino acids: CASSLRSGEDTEAFF. The CDR3 DNA reads as TGTGCCAGCAGCTTGCGTTCCGGGGAGGACACTGAAGCTTTCTTT.

The count of this clone is one. This chain joins TRBV5-1 and TRBJ2-1; TRBD2 is a possible D gene (7 bases). This CDR3 has 12 residues. Trimming pared 6 bases from V and 10 bases from J, leaving 14 bases between. Germline CDR1 is SGHRS and CDR2 is YFSETQ. CDR3: CASNPSGGEQFF. The CDR3 DNA follows: TGCGCCAGCAACCCCTCGGGGGGCGAGCAGTTCTTC.

The rearrangement uses TRBV7-3 and TRBJ2-1; 12 nucleotides match TRBD2. V dropped 0 bases and J dropped 7; count of bases not matched to a gene: 4. This CDR3 contains 16 residues. Germline V gene lookup returns CDR1 SGHTA and CDR2 FQGTGA. The CDR3: CASSLTAGTSGNEQFF. Written as DNA, the CDR3 is TGTGCCAGCAGCTTAACGGCCGGGACTAGCGGGAATGAGCAGTTCTTC.

On this clone itself: In the same sample, other DNA sequences code for this CDR3. V gene TRBV20-1 combines with J gene TRBJ2-1; D unclear. This CDR3 is built from 9 residues. The germline gives CDR1 DFQATT, CDR2 SNEGSKA (reference sequence). Between the trimmed V and J ends, which lost 5 bases and 7 bases, there was a span of 3 bases. The CDR3 sequence is CSASNEQFF. Written as DNA, the CDR3 is TGCAGTGCTTCTAATGAGCAGTTCTTC.

The V gene is TRBV4-1, the J gene TRBJ1-4, with TRBD1 matching 7 bases. CDR1 is MGHRA and CDR2 is YSYEKL in the germline V gene. Trimming at V came to 6 bases and at J to 4 bases, leaving 11 bases not matched to a gene. This CDR3 comprises 16 residues. In DNA, the CDR3 is TGCGCCAGCAGTCGTCTCGACAGGGTTGGTAATGAAAAACTGTTTTTT. Protein product: CASSRLDRVGNEKLFF.

The chain employs TRBV5-1 and TRBJ2-7; 10 bases match TRBD2. V lost 4 bases to trimming and J lost 2 bases; unmatched junction nucleotides: 6. The CDR3 extends over 15 amino acids. Germline CDR1 and CDR2: SGHRS and YFSETQ. Written as DNA, the CDR3 is TGCGCCAGCAGCCTTACTAGCGGGAACCCCTACGAGCAGTACTTC. Protein product: CASSLTSGNPYEQYF.

The chain couples TRBV2 to TRBJ1-3; weak D call: TRBD1 (5 bases). Germline V gene data show CDR1 as SNHLY and CDR2 as FYNNEI. The CDR3 is 12 residues long. Deletions cut 5 bases from V and 14 bases from J, with 16 bases between. In DNA form, the CDR3 reads TGTGCCAGCAGTAAAGGATGGCAGGGCTTATATTTT. Residues: CASSKGWQGLYF.

CDR3 sequence: CASSHGSAGGSLNEQFF. The CDR3 nucleotides read TGCGCCAGCAGCCACGGTTCTGCGGGAGGATCCCTGAATGAGCAGTTCTTC. V and J are TRBV5-1 and TRBJ2-1; 8 bases fit TRBD2. CDR3 size: 17 residues. Germline-derived CDR1 and CDR2 are SGHRS and YFSETQ. V lost 4 bases, J lost 7 bases, and 16 bases stayed unmatched.

This sequence joins TRBV5-1 and TRBJ2-3; TRBD2 might be the D (5 bases). The CDR3 spans 15 residues. From germline, CDR1 is SGHRS and CDR2 YFSETQ. V was shortened by 0 bases and J by 4 bases, with 12 bases between the two germline ends. CDR3: CASSLAASSADTQYF. The CDR3 DNA reads as TGCGCCAGCAGCTTGGCCGCTAGCAGCGCAGATACGCAGTATTTT.

V gene TRBV5-1 combines with J gene TRBJ2-1; 9 nucleotides align to TRBD1. The J segment lost 7 bases and the V segment lost 0 bases, leaving 5 bases of the junction unmatched. CDR1 and CDR2 (germline): SGHRS, YFSETQ. CDR3 length: 15 amino acids. The CDR3 bases are TGCGCCAGCAGCTTGGCGGGACAGGGTATTAATGAGCAGTTCTTC. Protein: CASSLAGQGINEQFF. The full variable domain, with the rest looked up from reference TRBV5-1 and TRBJ2-1, is KAGVTQTPRYLIKTRGQQVTLSCSPISGHRSVSWYQQTPGQGLQFLFEYFSETQRNKGNFPGRFSGRQFSNSRSEMNVSTLELGDSALYLCASSLAGQGINEQFFGPGTRLTVL.

The chain combines TRBV4-1 with TRBJ2-7, with D tentatively TRBD1 (6 bases). The CDR3 runs to 15 residues. Trimming shortened V by 4 bases and J by 1 base, and 14 bases separated the two germline ends. Looked up from germline, CDR1 is MGHRA and CDR2 is YSYEKL. The CDR3 spells CASSLTLGQSYEQYF. The CDR3 DNA follows: TGCGCCAGCAGCCTCACCTTAGGACAGTCCTACGAGCAGTACTTC.

J is TRBJ1-2 and V is TRBV19; D not certain. Germline-derived CDR1 and CDR2 are LNHDA and SQIVND (reference sequence). This CDR3 comprises 16 residues. Trimming shortened V by 3 bases and J by 3 bases, and 17 bases separated the two germline ends. The CDR3, as DNA: TGTGCCAGTAGTATTCCCGGCGCAGGCCACCACTATGGCTACACCTTC. This gives the protein CASSIPGAGHHYGYTF.

The chain recombines TRBV7-6 with TRBJ2-5, with TRBD1 matching over 7 bases. Germline V gene lookup returns CDR1 SGHVS and CDR2 FNYEAQ. Trimming at V came to 5 bases and at J to 7 bases, leaving 10 bases not matched to a gene. This CDR3 has 14 amino acids. CDR3 sequence: CASSTRDSGGTQYF. For the CDR3, the DNA is TGTGCCAGCAGCACCCGGGACAGTGGAGGGACCCAGTACTTC.

This clone appeared once. This sequence joins TRBV27 and TRBJ2-3, with TRBD2 matching 11 bases. Unmatched junction bases numbered 2, after V lost 2 bases and J lost 1 base. In germline, CDR1 is MNHEY, CDR2 SMNVEV (reference sequence). The CDR3 covers 16 residues. The DNA of the CDR3 is TGTGCCAGCAGTTTAATGGGACTAGCGGGCACAGATACGCAGTATTTT. Protein: CASSLMGLAGTDTQYF.

The chain couples TRBV10-3 to TRBJ1-1, with unresolved D. CDR1 and CDR2 (germline): ENHRY, SYGVKD. Between the trimmed V and J ends, which lost 5 bases and 4 bases, there was a span of 11 bases. CDR3 length: 13 residues. CDR3 amino acids: CAISPQVSTEAFF. CDR3 nucleotides: TGTGCCATCAGTCCGCAGGTATCCACTGAAGCTTTCTTT.

The chain couples TRBV9 to TRBJ2-5, with D perhaps TRBD1 or TRBD2 (5 bases each). V shed 4 bases and J shed 3 bases, with 16 bases lying between them. This CDR3 has 15 amino acids. Germline loops: CDR1 SGDLS, CDR2 YYNGEE. CDR3: CASSPVVGGEETQYF. The CDR3 DNA reads TGTGCCAGCAGCCCTGTTGTTGGGGGAGAAGAGACCCAGTACTTC.

The count of this clone is one. The sample has other DNA sequences that encode this CDR3 too. This sequence joins TRBV2 and TRBJ1-1; the D gene is possibly TRBD1 (5 bases). Looked up from germline, CDR1 is SNHLY and CDR2 is FYNNEI. The CDR3 is 13 residues long. V was cut by 5 bases and J by 5 bases, with 12 bases left in between. CDR3 region: CASSLGGGTEAFF. CDR3 DNA sequence: TGTGCCAGCAGTCTGGGGGGAGGGACTGAAGCTTTCTTT.

V gene TRBV7-9 combines with J gene TRBJ1-1; D perhaps matches TRBD1 (6 bases). V lost 5 bases and J lost 2, with 21 bases in between. Germline assignment: CDR1 SEHNR and CDR2 FQNEAQ (reference sequence). This CDR3 has 17 amino acids. In DNA, the CDR3 is TGTGCCAGCAGCCAAGCGGGGGGCTCAAAGGGAAACACTGAAGCTTTCTTT. Protein: CASSQAGGSKGNTEAFF. The full variable domain, in which reference TRBV7-9 and TRBJ1-1 provide the parts outside the CDR3, is DTGVSQNPRHKITKRGQNVTFRCDPISEHNRLYWYRQTLGQGPEFLTYFQNEAQLEKSRLLSDRFSAERPKGSFSTLEIQRTEQGDSAMYLCASSQAGGSKGNTEAFFGQGTRLTVV.

The chain carries TRBV7-9 and TRBJ2-7, with 10 positions matching TRBD1. J lost 6 bases, V lost 4 bases, and 9 bases had no gene match. Germline CDR1 SEHNR, CDR2 FQNEAQ (reference sequence). The CDR3 consists of 15 residues. For the CDR3, the DNA is TGTGCCAGCAGCTCAGACCCGGGACAGGGGTCCGAGCAGTACTTC. Translating it yields CASSSDPGQGSEQYF.

J is TRBJ2-2 and V is TRBV15, with TRBD1 identical over 8 bases. After removal of 1 base from V and 2 bases from J, the junction contained 3 bases not matched to a gene. Germline CDR1 reads LNHNV; CDR2 reads YYDKDF (reference sequence). The CDR3 sequence is 16 residues long. The CDR3 DNA reads as TGTGCCACCAGCAGAGCCGGGACAGGAAACACCGGGGAGCTGTTTTTT. Protein product: CATSRAGTGNTGELFF.

The V call is TRBV5-1, the J call TRBJ2-5, with D possibly being TRBD1 or TRBD2 (5 bases each). Germline values: CDR1 SGHRS, CDR2 YFSETQ. V shed 2 bases and J shed 4 bases, with 12 bases lying between them. The CDR3 consists of 14 residues. CDR3 sequence: CASSFGTARETQYF. DNA of the CDR3: TGCGCCAGCAGCTTCGGGACGGCCAGAGAGACCCAGTACTTC.

The rearrangement joins TRBV5-4 to TRBJ1-5, with D hard to call. Germline-derived CDR1 and CDR2 are SGHNT and YYREEE (reference sequence). The CDR3 consists of 13 residues. Between the trimmed V and J ends, which lost 4 bases and 3 bases, there was a span of 8 bases. The CDR3 protein is CASSPDVNQPQHF. In DNA, the CDR3 is TGTGCCAGCAGCCCCGATGTCAATCAGCCCCAGCATTTT. Drawing the rest from reference TRBV5-4 and TRBJ1-5, the complete variable domain is ETGVTQSPTHLIKTRGQQVTLRCSSQSGHNTVSWYQQALGQGPQFIFQYYREEENGRGNFPPRFSGLQFPNYSSELNVNALELDDSALYLCASSPDVNQPQHFGDGTRLSIL.

This sequence joins TRBV28 and TRBJ2-5; the D is unclear. The J call could be wrong; TRBJ2-7 is a better fit for the DNA end. The CDR3 has 13 residues. Germline CDR1 and CDR2: MDHEN and SYDVKM. The CDR3 nucleotides read TGTGCCAGCAGCTCGGGCCAAGGCGGCGAGCAGTACTTC. Translation gives CASSSGQGGEQYF.

This chain connects TRBV27 to TRBJ2-1, with 10 bases lining up with TRBD1. J was trimmed by 6 bases and V by 5 bases; bases with no gene match: 10. The CDR3 has 16 residues. CDR1 and CDR2 from the germline V gene are MNHEY and SMNVEV (reference sequence). DNA for the CDR3: TGTGCCAGCAGTCTCTCCGGGACAGGGGCCCCCAATGAGCAGTTCTTC. This codes for CASSLSGTGAPNEQFF.

The sample holds one count of this clone. This chain links TRBV5-1 with TRBJ2-1; 9 bases are shared with TRBD2. This CDR3 is built from 14 residues. The V gene's germline CDR1 is SGHRS and CDR2 YFSETQ. With 2 bases clipped from V and 9 bases from J, the junction kept 6 bases outside the gene matches. The CDR3 DNA reads TGCGCCAGCAGCTTTAATAGCGGGAGTCCTGAGCAGTTCTTC. Translating gives CASSFNSGSPEQFF.

This sequence joins TRBV9 and TRBJ1-2; 7 nucleotides agree with TRBD1. The germline V gene has CDR1 SGDLS and CDR2 YYNGEE. CDR3 size: 14 residues. V lost 4 bases, J lost 4 bases, and 7 bases stayed unmatched. The CDR3 bases are TGTGCCAGCAGCCCATCGACAGGGCCCTATGGCTACACCTTC. Its translation: CASSPSTGPYGYTF.